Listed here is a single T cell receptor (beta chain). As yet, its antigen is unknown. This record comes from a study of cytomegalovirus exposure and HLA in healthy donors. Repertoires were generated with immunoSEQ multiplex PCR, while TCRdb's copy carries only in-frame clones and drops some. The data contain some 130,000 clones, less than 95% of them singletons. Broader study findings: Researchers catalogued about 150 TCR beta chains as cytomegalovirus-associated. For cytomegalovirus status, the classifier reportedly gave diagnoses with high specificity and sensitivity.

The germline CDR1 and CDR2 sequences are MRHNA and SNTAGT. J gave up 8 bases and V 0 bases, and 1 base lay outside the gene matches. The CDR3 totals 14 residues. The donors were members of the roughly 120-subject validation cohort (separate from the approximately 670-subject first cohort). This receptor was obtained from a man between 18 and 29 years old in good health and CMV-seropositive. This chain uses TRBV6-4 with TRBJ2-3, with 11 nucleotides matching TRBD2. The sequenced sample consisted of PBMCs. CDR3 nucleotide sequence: TGTGCCAGCAGTGACTCCCTAGCGGGAGGTACGCAGTATTTT. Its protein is CASSDSLAGGTQYF.